Sequencing of this T cell receptor (beta chain) was carried out in a study of T cells after yellow fever vaccination. Study-level information: Where fractions had low cell numbers, libraries were prepared from them with the SMART-Seq v4 Ultra Low Input RNA kit.

This clonotype has just a few counts. The CDR3 covers 15 residues. The V and J ends lost 5 bases and 0 bases respectively, with 11 bases between them. CDR1 PRHDT and CDR2 FYEKMQ come from the germline V gene (reference sequence). Each CDR3 protein gets one entry after TCRdb re-called the 5' RACE reads with MiXCR. The sample includes 620,000 or so distinct CDR3 sequences, about a sixth of them seen just once. The sample here was PBMCs, taken less than 6 days after the first yellow fever vaccination. The V gene is TRBV13, the J gene TRBJ2-4; a weak D match, TRBD2 (5 bases). The TCR sequence derives from a man between 18 and 35 years old who received the YFV17D yellow fever vaccine. The chain's CDR3 is CASSARGLAKNIQYF. CDR3 DNA: TGTGCCAGCAGCGCTCGCGGGTTAGCCAAAAACATTCAGTACTTC.